Listed below are T cell receptor beta chains from one sample, sequenced in a study of T cell responses to AZD1222 COVID-19 vaccine. Assay used: immunoSEQ multiplex PCR; TCRdb lists only in-frame clones, some missing. Among about 130,000 clones listed, about 93% were seen once. Sample: peripheral blood, taken on day 0 of AZD1222 vaccination. These receptors all come from an adult in good health. CDR3s include the opening cysteine and the closing phenylalanine or tryptophan. The D gene is left open where the match is weak. Where a row states a size, it is once, few, many or the class of an expanded clone; other rows omit it.

j_call v_call clone_size d_call cdr3_nt cdr3_aa
TRBJ1-5 TRBV5-5 - - TGTGCCAGCAGCTTGGGAGGGGGGCGCAGGCAGCCCCAGCATTTT CASSLGGGRRQPQHF
TRBJ1-1 TRBV10-3 - - TGTGCCAGTTCCGGGACAACGAACACTGAAGCTTTCTTT CASSGTTNTEAFF
TRBJ1-2 TRBV5-5 - - TGTGCCAGCAGCTTACGGTCGGGGGATGGCTACACCTTC CASSLRSGDGYTF
TRBJ2-1 TRBV5-5 - TRBD2 TGTGCCAGCAGCCCGAGTGCGGGGGTGGCATACAATGAGCAGTTCTTC CASSPSAGVAYNEQFF
TRBJ2-1 TRBV7-2 - TRBD1 TGTGCCAGCAGCTTAGTCGGTACAGGGGTGCCCAATGAGCAGTTCTTC CASSLVGTGVPNEQFF
TRBJ1-1 TRBV19 - - TGTGCCAGTAAGGATGCGATGAACACTGAAGCTTTCTTT CASKDAMNTEAFF
TRBJ1-3 TRBV6-5 - - TGTGCCAGCAGCCCCCTATGGGGCGAGGGAAACACCATATATTTT CASSPLWGEGNTIYF
TRBJ1-2 TRBV19 - - TGTGCCAGTAGTATGGGGGGACATCCCCGAGGCTATGGCTACACCTTC CASSMGGHPRGYGYTF
TRBJ1-1 TRBV3-1/TRBV3-2 once - TGTGCCAGCAGCCAATGGCAGGGATTGAAGAACACTGAAGCTTTCTTT CASSQWQGLKNTEAFF
TRBJ2-7 TRBV19 - TRBD1 TGTGCCAGTAGTATACGACAGGGTTACGAGCAGTACTTC CASSIRQGYEQYF
TRBJ1-1 TRBV15 once TRBD1 TGTGCCACCAGCGCCGGGACAGCTAACACTGAAGCTTTCTTT CATSAGTANTEAFF
TRBJ1-1 TRBV2 few - TGTGCCAGCAGAACAGGTACGATGAACACTGAAGCTTTCTTT CASRTGTMNTEAFF
TRBJ1-1 TRBV18 - - TGTGCCAGCTCACCACGGCCAGAGAACACTGAAGCTTTCTTT CASSPRPENTEAFF
TRBJ1-1 TRBV5-1 - - TGCGCCAGCAGCAGATGGTCCTTTACCAACACTGAAGCTTTCTTT CASSRWSFTNTEAFF
TRBJ1-2 TRBV5-1 - - TGCGCCAGCAGCGGCGAGGGGTTCGGCTACACCTTC CASSGEGFGYTF
TRBJ1-5 TRBV7-2 - - TGTGCCAGCAGCTTGAGCCCGGAGAGGGGTCAGCCCCAGCATTTT CASSLSPERGQPQHF
TRBJ2-2 TRBV12-3/TRBV12-4 - - TGTGCCACGCGGGTCCGTTACACCGGGGAGCTGTTTTTT CATRVRYTGELFF
TRBJ1-3 TRBV11-2 once TRBD1 TGTGCCAGCAGCTTAGGCCCTGGGACAGGGTACCGAAACACCATATATTTT CASSLGPGTGYRNTIYF
TRBJ2-3 TRBV29-1 - - TGCAGCGTCTCCCCCCGTGCCTCTAGCACAGATACGCAGTATTTT CSVSPRASSTDTQYF
TRBJ2-5 TRBV7-2 - TRBD2 TGTGCCAGCAGCTTAGGGACTAGCGGGAAAGAGACCCAGTACTTC CASSLGTSGKETQYF
TRBJ2-5 TRBV5-4 - - TGTGCCAGCAGCGCCGAACAGGGAGCTTGGGAGACCCAGTACTTC CASSAEQGAWETQYF
TRBJ2-3 TRBV29-1 once TRBD2 TGCAGCGTCTTAGCGGGGACCACAGATACGCAGTATTTT CSVLAGTTDTQYF
TRBJ2-2 TRBV6-1 - TRBD2 TGTGCCAGCAGTGAAAGGGTAGCGGGGGCCGGGGAGCTGTTTTTT CASSERVAGAGELFF
TRBJ2-3 TRBV9 - - TGTGCCAGCAGCCTCCAAGGACAACCCACAGATACGCAGTATTTT CASSLQGQPTDTQYF
TRBJ2-7 TRBV4-1 - TRBD1 TGCGCCAGCAGCCAAGCCTCAGACAGGGGGTTTCGGGGCGAGCAGTACTTC CASSQASDRGFRGEQYF
TRBJ2-5 TRBV12-3/TRBV12-4 - - TGTGCCAGCAGTTTAGGGGGCCAAGAGACCCAGTACTTC CASSLGGQETQYF
TRBJ1-4 TRBV7-9 - TRBD1 TGTGCCAGCAGCTCAGGGACAGCGGAAAAACTGTTTTTT CASSSGTAEKLFF
TRBJ2-7 TRBV2 few TRBD1 TGTGCCAGCAGTGAGGAACAGGGGGCTGTGCAGTACTTC CASSEEQGAVQYF
TRBJ1-6 TRBV6-5 - TRBD1 TGTGCCAGCAGACGAATCACAGGGGGTAATTCACCCCTCCACTTT CASRRITGGNSPLHF
TRBJ2-7 TRBV11-2 - - TGTGCCAGCAGCTTAGAAGTGGTCAGTTACTACGAGCAGTACTTC CASSLEVVSYYEQYF
TRBJ2-3 TRBV9 - TRBD2 TGTGCCAGCAGCGTCGCTGGCGGGGGGGCAGATACGCAGTATTTT CASSVAGGGADTQYF
TRBJ2-7 TRBV7-2 - - TGTGCCAGCAGCTTAGGGCTGGGCACCTACGAGCAGTACTTC CASSLGLGTYEQYF
TRBJ1-5 TRBV7-9 - - TGTGCCAGCAGCTACCTACCAGGGGCGCCCCAGCATTTT CASSYLPGAPQHF